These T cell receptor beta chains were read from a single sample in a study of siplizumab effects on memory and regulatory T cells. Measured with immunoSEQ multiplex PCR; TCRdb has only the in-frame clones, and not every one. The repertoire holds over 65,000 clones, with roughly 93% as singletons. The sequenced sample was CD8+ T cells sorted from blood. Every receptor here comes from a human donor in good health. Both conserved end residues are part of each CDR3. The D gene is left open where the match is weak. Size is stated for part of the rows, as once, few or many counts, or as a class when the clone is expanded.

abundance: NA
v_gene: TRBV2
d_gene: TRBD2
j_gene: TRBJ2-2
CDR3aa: CASSETPGLAGGFHTGELFF
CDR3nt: TGTGCCAGCAGTGAAACCCCGGGACTAGCGGGGGGATTCCACACCGGGGAGCTGTTTTTT

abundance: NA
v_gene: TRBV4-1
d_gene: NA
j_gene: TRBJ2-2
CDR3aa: CASSQVLGGVGELFF
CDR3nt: TGCGCCAGCAGCCAAGTTTTAGGGGGAGTCGGGGAGCTGTTTTTT

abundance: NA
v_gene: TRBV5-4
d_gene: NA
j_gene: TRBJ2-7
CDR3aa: CASSTRGQSDDEQYF
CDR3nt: TGTGCCAGCAGCACACGAGGACAGTCTGACGACGAGCAGTACTTC

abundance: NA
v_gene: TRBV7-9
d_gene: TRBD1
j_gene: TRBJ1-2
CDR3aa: CASSGHGGDRSYGYTF
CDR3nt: TGTGCCAGCAGCGGCCATGGGGGGGACAGGAGCTATGGCTACACCTTC

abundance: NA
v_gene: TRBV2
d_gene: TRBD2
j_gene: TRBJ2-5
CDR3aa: CASLAGDLIIQETQYF
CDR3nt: TGTGCCAGCTTAGCGGGGGACCTAATAATACAAGAGACCCAGTACTTC

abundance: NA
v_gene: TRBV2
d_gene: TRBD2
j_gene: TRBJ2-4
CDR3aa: CASSDFLAGVDIQYF
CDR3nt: TGTGCCAGCAGTGATTTCCTAGCGGGGGTTGACATTCAGTACTTC

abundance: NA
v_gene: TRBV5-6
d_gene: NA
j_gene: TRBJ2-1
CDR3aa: CASSQDHNEQFF
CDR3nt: TGTGCCAGCAGCCAGGATCACAATGAGCAGTTCTTC

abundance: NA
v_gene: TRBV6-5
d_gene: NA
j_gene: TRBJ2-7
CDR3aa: CASSYSQGLEQYF
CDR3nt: TGTGCCAGCAGTTACTCGCAGGGGCTCGAGCAGTACTTC

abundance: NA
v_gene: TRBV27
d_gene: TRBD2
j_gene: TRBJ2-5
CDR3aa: CASSLEAGGPQETQYF
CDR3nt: TGTGCCAGCAGCTTAGAGGCGGGGGGACCACAAGAGACCCAGTACTTC

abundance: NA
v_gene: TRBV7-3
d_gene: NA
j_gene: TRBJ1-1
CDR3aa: CASSLGVGNTEAFF
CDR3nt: TGTGCCAGCAGCTTAGGTGTGGGGAACACTGAAGCTTTCTTT

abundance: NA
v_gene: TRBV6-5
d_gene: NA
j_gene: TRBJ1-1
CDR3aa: CASSYRVNTEAFF
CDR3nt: TGTGCCAGCAGTTACAGGGTGAACACTGAAGCTTTCTTT

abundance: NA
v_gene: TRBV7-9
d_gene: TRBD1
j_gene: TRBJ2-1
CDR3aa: CASRGQGLDEQFF
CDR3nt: TGTGCCAGCAGGGGACAGGGCTTGGATGAGCAGTTCTTC

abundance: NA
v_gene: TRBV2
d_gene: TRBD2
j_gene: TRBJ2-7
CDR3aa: CALAVAGGSRVLEQYF
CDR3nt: TGTGCTCTGGCGGTAGCGGGGGGATCTCGTGTGTTGGAGCAGTACTTC

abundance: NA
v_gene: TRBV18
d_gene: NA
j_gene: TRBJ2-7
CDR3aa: CASSPPSDIYEQYF
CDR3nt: TGTGCCAGCTCACCACCCTCGGACATCTACGAGCAGTACTTC

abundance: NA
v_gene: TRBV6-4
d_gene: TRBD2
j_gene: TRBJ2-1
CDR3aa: CASSDLGLAGINEQFF
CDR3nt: TGTGCCAGCAGTGACTTAGGACTAGCGGGGATCAATGAGCAGTTCTTC

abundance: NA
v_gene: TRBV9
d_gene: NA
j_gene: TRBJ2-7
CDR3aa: CASSVGGADEQYF
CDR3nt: TGTGCCAGCAGCGTAGGCGGAGCCGACGAGCAGTACTTC

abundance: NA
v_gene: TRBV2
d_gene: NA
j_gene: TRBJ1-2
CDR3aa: CASSEAPGIYGYTF
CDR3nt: TGTGCCAGCAGTGAAGCGCCTGGAATATATGGCTACACCTTC

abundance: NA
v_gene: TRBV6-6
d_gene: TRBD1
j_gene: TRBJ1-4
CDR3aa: CASSPTGGVKLFF
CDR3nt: TGTGCCAGCAGCCCGACAGGGGGCGTAAAACTGTTTTTT

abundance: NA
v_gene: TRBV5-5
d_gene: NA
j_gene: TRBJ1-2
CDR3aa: CASSLVVQASYGYTF
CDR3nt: TGTGCCAGCAGCTTGGTAGTTCAGGCGTCGTATGGCTACACCTTC

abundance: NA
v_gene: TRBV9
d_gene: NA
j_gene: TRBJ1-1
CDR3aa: CASSDGSMNTEAFF
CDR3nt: TGTGCCAGCAGCGACGGCTCCATGAACACTGAAGCTTTCTTT

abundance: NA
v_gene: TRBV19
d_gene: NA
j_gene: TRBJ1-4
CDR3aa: CASSPRTADNEKLFF
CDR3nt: TGTGCCAGTAGTCCCCGGACAGCCGATAATGAAAAACTGTTTTTT

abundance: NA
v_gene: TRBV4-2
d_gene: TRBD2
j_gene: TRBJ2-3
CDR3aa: CASSPRTSGGATDTQYF
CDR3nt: TGTGCCAGCAGCCCGCGGACTAGCGGGGGGGCTACAGATACGCAGTATTTT

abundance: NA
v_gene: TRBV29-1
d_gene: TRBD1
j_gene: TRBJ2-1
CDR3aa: CSVEEGQSSYNEQFF
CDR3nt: TGCAGCGTTGAAGAGGGACAGAGCTCCTACAATGAGCAGTTCTTC

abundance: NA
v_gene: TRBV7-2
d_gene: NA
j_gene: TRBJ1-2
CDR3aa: CASSLAESSLYGYTF
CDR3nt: TGTGCCAGCAGCTTAGCCGAGAGCTCCCTATATGGCTACACCTTC

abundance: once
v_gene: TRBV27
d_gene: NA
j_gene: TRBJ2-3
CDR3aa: CASSSIAVSTDTQYF
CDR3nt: TGTGCCAGCAGTTCAATAGCGGTTAGCACAGATACGCAGTATTTT

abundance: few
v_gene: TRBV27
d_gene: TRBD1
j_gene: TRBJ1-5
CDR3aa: CASTGQGNQPQHF
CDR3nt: TGTGCCAGCACGGGACAGGGGAATCAGCCCCAGCATTTT

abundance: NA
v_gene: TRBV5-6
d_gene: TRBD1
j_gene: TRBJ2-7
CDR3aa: CASSYRDRGSYEQYF
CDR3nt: TGTGCCAGCAGCTACCGGGACAGGGGGTCCTACGAGCAGTACTTC

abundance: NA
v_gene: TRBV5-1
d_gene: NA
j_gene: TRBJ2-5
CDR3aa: CASSLLGYQETQYF
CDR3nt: TGCGCCAGCAGCCTGCTGGGCTACCAAGAGACCCAGTACTTC

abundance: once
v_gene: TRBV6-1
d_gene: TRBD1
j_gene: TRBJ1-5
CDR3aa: CASSEVKGAWEPQHF
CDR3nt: TGTGCCAGCAGTGAAGTGAAGGGGGCATGGGAGCCCCAGCATTTT

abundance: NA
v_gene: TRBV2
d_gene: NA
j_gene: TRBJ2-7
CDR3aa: CASSEGHSYEQYF
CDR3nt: TGTGCCAGCAGTGAGGGTCACTCCTACGAGCAGTACTTC

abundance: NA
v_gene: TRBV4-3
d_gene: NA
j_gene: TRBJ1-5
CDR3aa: CASSQDRSQSNQPQHF
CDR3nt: TGCGCCAGCAGCCAAGATCGGTCACAGAGCAATCAGCCCCAGCATTTT

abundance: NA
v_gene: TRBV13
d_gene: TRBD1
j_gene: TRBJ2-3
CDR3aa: CASSITRDRGSTDTQYF
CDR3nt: TGTGCCAGCAGCATCACACGGGACAGGGGGAGCACAGATACGCAGTATTTT

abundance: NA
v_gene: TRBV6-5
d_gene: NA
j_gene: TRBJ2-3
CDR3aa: CASSYAGSSTDTQYF
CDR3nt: TGTGCCAGCAGTTATGCTGGCAGTTCCACAGATACGCAGTATTTT

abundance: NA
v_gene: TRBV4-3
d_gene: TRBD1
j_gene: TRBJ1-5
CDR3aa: CASSPSQGGNQPQHF
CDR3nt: TGCGCCAGCAGCCCCTCTCAGGGGGGTAATCAGCCCCAGCATTTT

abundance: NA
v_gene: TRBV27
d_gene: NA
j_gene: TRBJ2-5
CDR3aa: CASSSLEGQETQYF
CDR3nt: TGTGCCAGCAGTTCCCTCGAGGGCCAAGAGACCCAGTACTTC